What follows are 17 T cell receptor beta chains derived from one specimen sequenced in a study of blood T cells in healthy people across ages. Then a second PCR, running about 6 to 12 cycles, was carried out with a sample-barcoded 5' primer and a J-beta primer mix. TCRdb itself ran the 5' RACE reads through MiXCR, one entry per CDR3 protein. The sample includes 1.4 million or so distinct CDR3 sequences, approximately 43% of them seen just once. The sample was blood. Receptor source: a woman aged 18-35 years in good health.

Regarding this clonotype: Its ends do not fully match the called genes, so a read error is possible. The chain recombines TRBV19 with TRBJ2-1; TRBD1 agrees at 7 bases. The germline V gene encodes CDR1 LNHDA and CDR2 SQIVND (reference sequence). The CDR3 is 15 amino acids. The CDR3 DNA sequence: TGTACCAGTGGTCCCGGGGACAGCCCCTACAATGAGCAGTTCTTC. Protein product: CTSGPGDSPYNEQFF.

The chain couples TRBV20-1 to TRBJ1-5; 9 bases map to TRBD1. Germline V gene data show CDR1 as DFQATT and CDR2 as SNEGSKA (reference sequence). CDR3 length: 13 residues. The V gene end was trimmed by 6 bases and the J gene end by 6 bases; junction bases not matched to a gene: 6. CDR3: CSAGPQGAQPQHF. CDR3 coding DNA: TGCAGTGCCGGCCCACAGGGGGCTCAGCCCCAGCATTTT.

This clonotype showed up many times. The chain links TRBV9 to TRBJ2-7; 10 bases are shared with TRBD1. Germline CDR1 reads SGDLS; CDR2 reads YYNGEE. The V gene end was trimmed by 4 bases and the J gene end by 2 bases; junction bases not matched to a gene: 3. The CDR3 sequence is 14 residues long. CDR3 in amino acids: CASSTGQGAYEQYF. The CDR3 bases are TGTGCCAGCAGCACCGGACAGGGGGCCTACGAGCAGTACTTC. Together with reference TRBV9 and TRBJ2-7, the CDR3 gives the full variable domain: DSGVTQTPKHLITATGQRVTLRCSPRSGDLSVYWYQQSLDQGLQFLIQYYNGEERAKGNILERFSAQQFPDLHSELNLSSLELGDSALYFCASSTGQGAYEQYFGPGTRLTVT.

V gene TRBV7-6 combines with J gene TRBJ2-4, with D tentatively TRBD1 (6 bases). The end of the DNA fits TRBJ2-5 better, so the J call may be wrong. The length of the CDR3 is 14 residues. CDR1 and CDR2 (germline): SGHVS, FNYEAQ. The CDR3 bases are TGTGCCAGCAGCGTACAGGGAAGGCAAGAGACCCAGTACTTC. It codes for CASSVQGRQETQYF.

In this sample, this clonotype turned up a few times. J is TRBJ2-2 and V is TRBV6-5; a possible D gene is TRBD2 (6 bases). The CDR3 has 15 residues. Trimming took 6 bases from V and 3 from J, leaving 14 bases between them. The V gene's germline CDR1 is MNHEY and CDR2 SVGAGI. As DNA, the CDR3 is TGTGCCAGCAGGTGGACTACACGAGACACCGGGGAGCTGTTTTTT. Its protein product is CASRWTTRDTGELFF.

This clonotype was seen only a few times. Written as DNA, the CDR3 is TGCGCCAGCAGCTTGGTGGGTAGCGGGAGCTTAGGAGAGACCCAGTACTTC. Its protein product is CASSLVGSGSLGETQYF. This rearrangement joins TRBV5-1 to TRBJ2-5; 9 positions match TRBD2. This CDR3 spans 17 amino acids. The junction had 10 bases not matched to a gene; V was cut back by 0 bases and J by 4 bases. The V gene's germline CDR1 is SGHRS and CDR2 YFSETQ.

CDR3 DNA sequence: TGCAGCGTTGGACAGGGGACGACCACCGGGGAGCTGTTTTTT. It translates to CSVGQGTTTGELFF. This chain joins TRBV29-1 and TRBJ2-2; 8 bases fit TRBD1. Germline CDR1 and CDR2: SQVTM and ANQGSEA. J lost 4 bases, V lost 4 bases, and 5 bases had no gene match. The CDR3 length is 14 residues.

The V and J genes are TRBV25-1 and TRBJ1-2; D gene uncertain. The CDR3 runs 11 residues. Germline CDR1 is MGHDK and CDR2 is SYGVNS. V gave up 4 bases and J gave up 4 bases, with 4 bases separating them. The CDR3 loop is CASSVLYGYTF. The DNA of the CDR3 is TGTGCCAGCAGTGTCCTCTATGGCTACACCTTC.

CDR3 sequence: CASSSTGITYEQYF. CDR3 sequence (DNA): TGCGCCAGCAGTTCCACAGGGATAACCTACGAGCAGTACTTC. The chain employs TRBV5-1 and TRBJ2-7, with a tentative D call TRBD1 (6 bases). The CDR3 sequence is 14 residues long. V lost 5 bases and J 2 bases, leaving 14 bases between the germline ends. Germline lookup yields CDR1 SGHRS and CDR2 YFSETQ.

The CDR3 here is CASSPRGLAADTQYF. CDR3 bases: TGTGCCAGCTCACCCAGGGGACTAGCGGCAGATACGCAGTATTTT. The chain is built from TRBV18 and TRBJ2-3, with TRBD2 matching over 11 bases. Germline values: CDR1 KGHSH, CDR2 LQKENI. The CDR3 length is 15 residues. With V trimmed by 3 bases and J by 4 bases, 3 bases remained unmatched. The variable domain in full, with the rest retrieved from reference TRBV18 and TRBJ2-3, is NAGVMQNPRHLVRRRGQEARLRCSPMKGHSHVYWYRQLPEEGLKFMVYLQKENIIDESGMPKERFSAEFPKEGPSILRIQQVVRGDSAAYFCASSPRGLAADTQYFGPGTRLTVL.

The chain combines TRBV2 with TRBJ1-2; D is ambiguous. There are 15 residues in the CDR3. Germline V CDR1 and CDR2: SNHLY, FYNNEI. Trimming took off 3 bases at V and 0 bases at J, with 11 bases between the two ends. CDR3 sequence reads: CASSDDGLSNYGYTF. The CDR3 nucleotides are TGTGCCAGCAGTGATGACGGGCTTTCTAACTATGGCTACACCTTC.

This clonotype has a handful of counts. This chain links TRBV30 with TRBJ2-5; D is unresolved. Germline CDR1 is GTSNPN and CDR2 is SVGIG (reference sequence). The CDR3 is made up of 12 amino acids. The ends were cut back, 1 base at V and 7 bases at J, with 10 bases in the middle. The CDR3 region is CAWSGQLRTQYF. CDR3 coding DNA: TGTGCCTGGAGTGGGCAGCTACGGACCCAGTACTTC.

This clonotype occurred a few times. The chain employs TRBV10-3 and TRBJ2-1, with D possibly TRBD1 on 5 matching bases. Germline assignment: CDR1 ENHRY and CDR2 SYGVKD. The CDR3 is 16 residues long. Trimming removed 11 bases at V and 3 bases at J, with 23 bases between. In nucleotides, the CDR3 is TGTGCCTTCGCCCCGGGTCAGGGTGCCGACTACAATGAGCAGTTCTTC. This sequence encodes CAFAPGQGADYNEQFF.

This clonotype occurred a few times. The chain links TRBV12-3 or TRBV12-4 to TRBJ2-2; 9 bases fit TRBD1. The CDR3 has 15 residues. V shed 8 bases and J 4 bases; nucleotides not matched to a gene: 8. The CDR3 loop is CASGQQGAGTGELFF. The DNA of the CDR3 is TGTGCCAGCGGGCAACAGGGGGCGGGCACCGGGGAGCTGTTTTTT.

The gene calls are TRBV6-2 or TRBV6-3 and TRBJ2-7; TRBD2 aligns across 12 bases. The CDR3 contains 18 residues. Germline CDR1 reads MNHEY; CDR2 reads SVGEGT. J was trimmed by 4 bases and V by 0 bases; bases with no gene match: 10. Written as DNA, the CDR3 is TGTGCCAGCAGTTACTCGGCTAGCGGGAGGGCCATTGATTACGAGCAGTACTTC. Amino acids: CASSYSASGRAIDYEQYF.

V is TRBV20-1 and J is TRBJ1-2; TRBD1 agrees at 8 bases. V was pared by 2 bases and J by 3 bases, with 5 bases of the junction left unmatched. Germline loops: CDR1 DFQATT, CDR2 SNEGSKA (reference sequence). This CDR3 is 14 amino acids long. The CDR3 DNA reads as TGCAGTGCTAGAAGACAGGGGTCCGACTATGGCTACACCTTC. Translated, it gives CSARRQGSDYGYTF.

This clonotype was seen a few times. The chain combines TRBV6-1 with TRBJ2-2; 8 nucleotides align to TRBD2. Germline loops: CDR1 MNHNS, CDR2 SASEGT. V shed 1 base, J shed 4 bases, and the junction held 2 bases outside the gene matches. This CDR3 is 15 amino acids long. CDR3 in amino acids: CASSEEAGGTGELFF. The CDR3 DNA is TGTGCCAGCAGTGAAGAGGCGGGAGGCACCGGGGAGCTGTTTTTT.